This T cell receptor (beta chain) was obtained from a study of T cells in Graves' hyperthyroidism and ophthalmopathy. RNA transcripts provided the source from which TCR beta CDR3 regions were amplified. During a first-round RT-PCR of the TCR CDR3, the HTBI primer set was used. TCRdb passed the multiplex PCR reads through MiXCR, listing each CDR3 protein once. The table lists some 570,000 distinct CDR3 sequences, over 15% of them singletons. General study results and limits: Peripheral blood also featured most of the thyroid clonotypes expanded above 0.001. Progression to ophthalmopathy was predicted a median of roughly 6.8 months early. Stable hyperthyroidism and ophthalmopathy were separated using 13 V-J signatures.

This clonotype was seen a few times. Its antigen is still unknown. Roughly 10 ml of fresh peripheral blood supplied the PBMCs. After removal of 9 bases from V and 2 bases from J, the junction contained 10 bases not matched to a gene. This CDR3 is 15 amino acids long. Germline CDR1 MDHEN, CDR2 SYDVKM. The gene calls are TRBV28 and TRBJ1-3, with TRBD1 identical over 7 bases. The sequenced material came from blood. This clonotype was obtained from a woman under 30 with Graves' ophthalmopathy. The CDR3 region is CASQTIGGPGNTIYF. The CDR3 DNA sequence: TGTGCCAGTCAGACGATAGGGGGCCCTGGAAACACCATATATTTT.